The sample holds a few counts of the clone carrying this T cell receptor beta chain. Its antigen is currently unknown. This entry belongs to a study of spatial heterogeneity in lung cancer. Study-wide context: After resection, follow-up PBMC samples were sequenced when available, at a median of around 2 years later.

TCRdb passed the 5' RACE reads through MiXCR, listing each CDR3 protein once. The table lists roughly 70,000 distinct CDR3 sequences, roughly 8.9% of them singletons, with about 2% in the top ten. Study-level findings and limits: Compared with follow-up, resection was when ubiquitous expanded tumor TCRs appeared in blood more.

Time point defined: blood at routine non-recurrence follow-up after resection. The authors sequenced whole RNA from tumor, nontumor lung or frozen PBMC without sorting. With 2 bases removed from V and 8 bases from J, the gap between germline ends came to 12 bases. Germline V CDR1 and CDR2: SQVTM, ANQGSEA. CDR3 size: 12 residues. V usage is TRBV29-1 and J usage is TRBJ1-2; D unclear. This clonotype was sampled from a female donor with early-stage non-small cell lung cancer. Sample: PBMCs, taken at follow-up. CDR3 residues: CSVEQETFGYTF. The CDR3 bases are TGCAGCGTTGAACAGGAAACGTTCGGCTACACCTTC.